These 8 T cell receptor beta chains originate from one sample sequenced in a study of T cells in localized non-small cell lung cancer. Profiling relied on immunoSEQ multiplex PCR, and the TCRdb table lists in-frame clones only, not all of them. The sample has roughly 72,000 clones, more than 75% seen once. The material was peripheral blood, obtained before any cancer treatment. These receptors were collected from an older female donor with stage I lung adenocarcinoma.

The CDR3 protein is CASSYSTGANTGELFF. As DNA, the CDR3 is TGTGCCAGCAGTTACTCCACAGGAGCGAACACCGGGGAGCTGTTTTTT. The chain combines TRBV6-5 with TRBJ2-2; possible D gene TRBD1, 5 bases. V lost 0 bases to trimming and J lost 0 bases, with 8 bases between them. The CDR3 runs to 16 residues. The germline V gene encodes CDR1 MNHEY and CDR2 SVGAGI.

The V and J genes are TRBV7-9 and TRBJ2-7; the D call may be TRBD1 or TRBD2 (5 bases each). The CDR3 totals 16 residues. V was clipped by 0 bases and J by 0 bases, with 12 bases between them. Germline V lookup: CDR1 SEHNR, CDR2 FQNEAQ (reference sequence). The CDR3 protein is CASSLARGESSYEQYF. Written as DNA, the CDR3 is TGTGCCAGCAGCTTAGCGAGAGGGGAGAGCTCCTACGAGCAGTACTTC.

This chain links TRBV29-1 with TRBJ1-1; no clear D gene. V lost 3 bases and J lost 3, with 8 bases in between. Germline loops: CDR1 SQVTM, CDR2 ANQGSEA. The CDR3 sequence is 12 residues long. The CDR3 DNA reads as TGCAGCGTTGATGGGCAGCACACTGAAGCTTTCTTT. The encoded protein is CSVDGQHTEAFF.

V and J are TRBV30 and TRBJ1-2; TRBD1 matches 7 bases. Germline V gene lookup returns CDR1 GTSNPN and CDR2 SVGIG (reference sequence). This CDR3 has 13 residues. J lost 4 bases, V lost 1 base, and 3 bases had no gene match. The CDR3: CAWSGQGGYGYTF. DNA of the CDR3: TGTGCCTGGAGTGGCCAGGGGGGCTATGGCTACACCTTC.

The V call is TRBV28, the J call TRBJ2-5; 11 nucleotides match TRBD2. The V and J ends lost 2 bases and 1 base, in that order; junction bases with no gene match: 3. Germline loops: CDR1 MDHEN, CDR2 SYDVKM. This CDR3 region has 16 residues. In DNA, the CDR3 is TGTGCCAGCAGTTTAGCTCTAGCGGGAGGCCAAGAGACCCAGTACTTC. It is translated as CASSLALAGGQETQYF.

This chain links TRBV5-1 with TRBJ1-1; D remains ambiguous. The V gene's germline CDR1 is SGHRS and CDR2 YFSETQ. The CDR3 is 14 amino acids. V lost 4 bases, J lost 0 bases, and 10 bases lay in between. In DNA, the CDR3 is TGCGCCAGCAGCCAAGGACGGCTGAACACTGAAGCTTTCTTT. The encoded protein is CASSQGRLNTEAFF.

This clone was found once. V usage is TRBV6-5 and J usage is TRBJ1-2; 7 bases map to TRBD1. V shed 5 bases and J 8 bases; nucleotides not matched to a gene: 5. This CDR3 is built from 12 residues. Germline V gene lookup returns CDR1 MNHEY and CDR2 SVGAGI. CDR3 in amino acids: CASSPGQAGYTF. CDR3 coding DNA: TGTGCCAGCAGTCCCGGACAGGCAGGCTACACCTTC.

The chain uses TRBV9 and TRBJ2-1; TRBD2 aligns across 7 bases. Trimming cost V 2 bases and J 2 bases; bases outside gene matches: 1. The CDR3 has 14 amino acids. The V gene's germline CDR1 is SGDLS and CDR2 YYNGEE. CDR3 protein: CASSVGGTYNEQFF. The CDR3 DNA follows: TGTGCCAGCAGCGTGGGGGGGACCTACAATGAGCAGTTCTTC.